This TCR beta chain originates from a study of technical replicates of blood from a few donors. Measured with immunoSEQ multiplex PCR; TCRdb has only the in-frame clones, and not every one. Of tens of thousands of clones in the sample, roughly 96% were seen once. The germline V and J ends were trimmed by 4 bases and 0 bases, with 12 bases remaining between them. The CDR3 loop spans 15 amino acids. The germline V gene encodes CDR1 MGHDK and CDR2 SYGVNS. The chain couples TRBV25-1 to TRBJ1-1, with D uncertain. Sequenced sample: T cells isolated from PBMCs. The receptor was derived from a human donor in good health. The CDR3 coding sequence is TGTGCCAGCAGTGTAGGACGGGGAATGAACACTGAAGCTTTCTTT. Its protein product is CASSVGRGMNTEAFF.